This T cell receptor (beta chain) stems from a study of CD8 T cells in Susac syndrome. When the RNA was reverse transcribed, random hexamers were used with an input of roughly 0.5 to 1 ug. From the immunoSEQ multiplex PCR reads, TCRdb called clonotypes with MiXCR, one entry per CDR3 protein. The table lists some 100,000 distinct CDR3 sequences, 95% of them singletons, with 0.3% in the top ten. The junction had 0 bases not matched to a gene; V was cut back by 3 bases and J by 0 bases. The CDR3 is made up of 13 amino acids. Per germline, CDR1 DFQATT and CDR2 SNEGSKA (reference sequence). This sequence joins TRBV20-1 and TRBJ1-1, with TRBD1 identical over 8 bases. The receptor comes from a human donor with Susac syndrome. The sample taken for sequencing was CD8+ T cells from PBMCs. In nucleotides, the CDR3 is TGCAGTGCTAGGGACAGGGTGAACACTGAAGCTTTCTTT. Encoded protein: CSARDRVNTEAFF.